The rows below give T cell receptor beta chains drawn from one sample of a study of blood T cell repertoires in COVID-19. Clones were read by immunoSEQ multiplex PCR, and TCRdb kept only the in-frame ones, dropping some. This table has about 480,000 clones, 70% to 90% appearing once. Input material: PBMCs or T cells enriched from blood (not recorded which). The receptor set was obtained from a woman between 18 and 29 years old with acute COVID-19. The conserved cysteine and the conserved F or W are not part of the CDR3 here. Fields, in order: CDR3 protein, clone size, J gene, V gene, D gene. D genes are given only for firm matches. Size values are once, few and many counts, or a class for expanded clones, and some rows have none.

ASSQPTGTRHSYEQY	NA	TRBJ2-7	TRBV14	NA
ASSLAFVGYYEQY	NA	TRBJ2-7	TRBV7-9	NA
ASSLAAGLGNTIY	NA	TRBJ1-3	TRBV7-2	NA
ASSLAPGADTQY	NA	TRBJ2-3	TRBV11-3	NA
ASSRSGGIYEQY	NA	TRBJ2-7	TRBV10-2	TRBD2
ASTTGGGGETQY	NA	TRBJ2-5	TRBV19	TRBD1
ASSSVAVNTEAF	NA	TRBJ1-1	TRBV7-6	NA
ASSGDRDIQPQH	NA	TRBJ1-5	TRBV28	TRBD1
ASSLIQSIYNEQF	few	TRBJ2-1	TRBV7-3	NA
ASSQDQSSNTEAF	NA	TRBJ1-1	TRBV3-1/TRBV3-2	NA
ASSVRGSSYNSPLH	NA	TRBJ1-6	TRBV9	NA
SASLASGVGNEQF	NA	TRBJ2-1	TRBV20-1	TRBD2
ASSEPGLAGEDTQY	NA	TRBJ2-3	TRBV10-1	TRBD2
ASNFRPGQQNTEAF	once	TRBJ1-1	TRBV7-9	NA
ASSSRTGWSNQPQH	NA	TRBJ1-5	TRBV7-6	TRBD1
ASSSGTSGRETQY	NA	TRBJ2-5	TRBV7-9	TRBD2
ASSYRPAYEQY	NA	TRBJ2-7	TRBV6-2/TRBV6-3	NA
ASRSGLASYNEQF	NA	TRBJ2-1	TRBV5-6	NA
ATEGSWEVYT	NA	TRBJ1-2	TRBV28	NA
ASSFRDSRYEQY	NA	TRBJ2-7	TRBV28	NA
ASSIDIDQPQH	NA	TRBJ1-5	TRBV19	NA
ASSKDVDTGVNEQY	NA	TRBJ2-7	TRBV7-9	TRBD1
ASSQEPRLGNTIY	NA	TRBJ1-3	TRBV3-1/TRBV3-2	NA
ASSFYQGEQY	NA	TRBJ2-7	TRBV12-3/TRBV12-4	NA
ASSYPSRGANEQY	NA	TRBJ2-7	TRBV6-6	TRBD2
ASRPTGGDEKLF	once	TRBJ1-4	TRBV7-9	TRBD1
ASSIRGSGELF	NA	TRBJ2-2	TRBV19	NA
ASSFLGAGGAQETQY	NA	TRBJ2-5	TRBV7-2	TRBD2
ASSGSGGKLF	NA	TRBJ1-4	TRBV28	NA
ASSQAADEQF	NA	TRBJ2-1	TRBV4-2	NA
ASSERRGYNEQF	NA	TRBJ2-1	TRBV2	NA
ASSLGQDFMNTEAF	NA	TRBJ1-1	TRBV6-6	TRBD1
ASSSYGTHYNEQF	NA	TRBJ2-1	TRBV6-5	NA
ASSTGSSPLH	NA	TRBJ1-6	TRBV6-5	NA
ATNRDRNYGYT	few	TRBJ1-2	TRBV15	NA
ASTPPQGSIQY	NA	TRBJ2-4	TRBV11-2	NA
AISESKSEDTQY	NA	TRBJ2-3	TRBV10-3	NA
ASSLVVGLFEAF	NA	TRBJ1-1	TRBV28	NA
ASKAEDRVYSPLH	NA	TRBJ1-6	TRBV19	TRBD1